This T cell receptor beta chain appears in the sequencing data of a study of identical twins. Study-wide results and caveats: Monozygotic twin pairs showed more out-of-frame TCR alpha sharing than models estimated.

In this sample, this clonotype turned up a few times. Its antigen is still unknown. Trimming took off 5 bases at V and 3 bases at J, with 10 bases between the two ends. The CDR3 is 14 residues long. TCRdb passed the 5' RACE reads through MiXCR, listing each CDR3 protein once. In the table there are hundreds of thousands of distinct CDR3 sequences, 15% to 20% of which are singletons. The same data also went into a second study, on T cells expressing NK-cell markers.

The sequence was collected from a woman aged 18-30 years in good health. The sequencing input was PBMCs. The gene calls are TRBV12-3 or TRBV12-4 and TRBJ2-2; D is unresolved. The CDR3 loop reads CASSARTHTGELFF. The CDR3 nucleotides read TGTGCCAGCAGTGCCCGGACCCACACCGGGGAGCTGTTTTTT.